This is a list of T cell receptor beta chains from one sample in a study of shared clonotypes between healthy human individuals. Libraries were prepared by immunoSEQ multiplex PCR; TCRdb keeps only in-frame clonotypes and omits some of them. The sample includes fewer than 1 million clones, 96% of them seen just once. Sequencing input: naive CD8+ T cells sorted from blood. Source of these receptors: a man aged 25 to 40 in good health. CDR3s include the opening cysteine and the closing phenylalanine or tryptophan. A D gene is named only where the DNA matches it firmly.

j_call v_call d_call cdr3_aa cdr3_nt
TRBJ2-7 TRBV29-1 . CSVEATSPGAYEQYF TGCAGCGTTGAAGCCACGTCTCCGGGAGCCTACGAGCAGTACTTC
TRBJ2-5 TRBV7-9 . CASSSPPREETQYF TGTGCCAGCAGCTCCCCCCCTCGGGAAGAGACCCAGTACTTC
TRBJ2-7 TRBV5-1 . CASSLGLEQYF TGCGCCAGCAGCTTGGGTCTCGAGCAGTACTTC
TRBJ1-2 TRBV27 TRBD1 CASSTGGGYGYTF TGTGCCAGCAGTACAGGGGGAGGCTATGGCTACACCTTC
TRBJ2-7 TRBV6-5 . CASSPGIRASEYF TGTGCCAGCAGTCCCGGTATTAGGGCCAGCGAGTACTTC
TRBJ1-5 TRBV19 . CASSTHGGSNQPQHF TGTGCCAGTAGTACCCACGGGGGCAGCAATCAGCCCCAGCATTTT
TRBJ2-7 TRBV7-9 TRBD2 CASSSTSGTYEQYF TGTGCCAGCAGCTCAACTAGCGGAACCTACGAGCAGTACTTC
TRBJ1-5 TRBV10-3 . CAISEEGRYSNQPQHF TGTGCCATCAGTGAGGAGGGCAGATATAGCAATCAGCCCCAGCATTTT
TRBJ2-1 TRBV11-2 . CASSLNYLSSYNEQFF TGTGCCAGCAGCCTAAACTACCTGAGCTCCTACAATGAGCAGTTCTTC
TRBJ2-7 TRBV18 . CASSPPDSSYEQYF TGTGCCAGCTCACCACCGGACAGTTCCTACGAGCAGTACTTC
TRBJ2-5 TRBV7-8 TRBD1 CASSHRGYQETQYF TGTGCCAGCAGCCACAGGGGGTACCAAGAGACCCAGTACTTC
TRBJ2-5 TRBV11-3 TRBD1 CASSLEGPDRDETQYF TGTGCCAGCAGCTTAGAAGGCCCTGACAGGGATGAGACCCAGTACTTC
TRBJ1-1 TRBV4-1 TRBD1 CASSQSGGTVTEAFF TGCGCCAGCAGCCAATCAGGGGGGACCGTCACTGAAGCTTTCTTT
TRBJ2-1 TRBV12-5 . CASGVGSNEQFF TGTGCTAGTGGCGTAGGTAGCAATGAGCAGTTCTTC